One and the same sample provided the 14 T cell receptor beta chains below, sequenced in a study of blood T cell repertoires in COVID-19. Only in-frame clones appear in the TCRdb table, and some are missing; sequencing was by immunoSEQ multiplex PCR. The sample records 180,000 or so clones, roughly 79% being singletons. The source material was peripheral blood. These TCRs come from a woman in her thirties or forties with COVID-19, enrolled during active disease.

In its sample, this clone was seen once. V is TRBV10-3 and J is TRBJ1-1; the D gene is possibly TRBD1 (5 bases). Germline CDR1 reads ENHRY; CDR2 reads SYGVKD. The CDR3 length is 11 residues. Trimming removed 6 bases from V and 6 bases from J, with 8 bases in between. The CDR3 coding sequence is TGTGCCATCAGACAAGGGGCTGAAGCTTTCTTT. Its translation: CAIRQGAEAFF.

The chain carries TRBV11-2 and TRBJ2-3; D ambiguous. V lost 3 bases to trimming and J lost 2 bases, with 9 bases between them. Germline CDR1 SGHAT, CDR2 FQNNGV. The CDR3 totals 14 residues. CDR3 DNA: TGTGCCAGCAGCTTGACTCGAAACACAGATACGCAGTATTTT. This gives the protein CASSLTRNTDTQYF.

Only one count was recorded for this clone. V and J are TRBV5-6 and TRBJ1-2; possibly TRBD1 for D (5 bases). The CDR3 contains 16 residues. The V gene lost 5 bases and the J gene lost 2 bases, with 19 bases spanning the gap. CDR1 and CDR2 (germline): SGHDT, YYEEEE. The CDR3 DNA sequence: TGTGCCAGCAGTCCGCGCCCGGGACTGGTAAACTATGGCTACACCTTC. Protein: CASSPRPGLVNYGYTF.

Notes on this clone: This CDR3 is also generated by other DNA sequences in the sample. The chain is built from TRBV9 and TRBJ2-7; tentatively, D is TRBD1 (5 bases). V was pared by 0 bases and J by 2 bases, with 9 bases between. This CDR3 has 14 residues. Germline assignment: CDR1 SGDLS and CDR2 YYNGEE. The CDR3 loop reads CASSVGQGTYEQYF. CDR3 in DNA: TGTGCCAGCAGCGTAGGTCAGGGTACCTACGAGCAGTACTTC.

The chain is built from TRBV5-5 and TRBJ2-2; 8 nucleotides line up with TRBD1. The length of the CDR3 is 15 residues. The germline V gene has CDR1 SGHKS and CDR2 YYEKEE (reference sequence). Trimming at V came to 4 bases and at J to 3 bases, leaving 5 bases not matched to a gene. The chain's CDR3 is CASSPGTGDTGELFF. CDR3 bases: TGTGCCAGCAGCCCCGGGACAGGTGACACCGGGGAGCTGTTTTTT.

The V gene is TRBV20-1, the J gene TRBJ1-2, with D perhaps matching TRBD1 (6 bases). Germline V lookup: CDR1 DFQATT, CDR2 SNEGSKA (reference sequence). This CDR3 is 10 amino acids long. The CDR3 is CTAGAYGYTF. In nucleotides, the CDR3 is TGCACCGCGGGGGCCTATGGCTACACCTTC.

With regard to this clone: The same CDR3 is also encoded by other DNA sequences in this sample. The genes are TRBV9 and TRBJ1-3, with a weak D call TRBD1 (5 bases). Trimming took 4 bases from V and 4 from J, leaving 15 bases between them. Germline-derived CDR1 and CDR2 are SGDLS and YYNGEE. The CDR3 sequence is 15 residues long. The CDR3 reads CASSQTGGSGNTIYF. The CDR3 DNA follows: TGTGCCAGCAGCCAAACAGGAGGGTCAGGAAACACCATATATTTT. The whole variable domain, filled in from reference TRBV9 and TRBJ1-3, reads DSGVTQTPKHLITATGQRVTLRCSPRSGDLSVYWYQQSLDQGLQFLIQYYNGEERAKGNILERFSAQQFPDLHSELNLSSLELGDSALYFCASSQTGGSGNTIYFGEGSWLTVV.

The gene calls are TRBV10-2 and TRBJ2-3; unclear D gene. The V end lost 5 bases, the J end lost 4 bases, and 4 bases lay between the germline ends. The germline V gene encodes CDR1 WSHSY and CDR2 SAAADI. The CDR3 has 11 amino acids. The CDR3 spells CASSLADTQYF. The CDR3, as DNA: TGCGCCAGCAGTTTAGCAGATACGCAGTATTTT.

The gene calls are TRBV4-2 and TRBJ2-3; TRBD1 is a possible D gene (5 bases). The germline V gene encodes CDR1 LGHNA and CDR2 YNFKEQ. This CDR3 has 13 residues. V was pared by 4 bases and J by 5 bases, with 10 bases between. In DNA, the CDR3 is TGTGCCAGCAGCCCAAAGACAGTAGATACGCAGTATTTT. It translates to CASSPKTVDTQYF.

The V gene is TRBV7-9, the J gene TRBJ1-4; D remains ambiguous. Trimming stripped 5 bases from V and 5 bases from J, with 12 bases between. The CDR3 covers 14 residues. The germline V gene encodes CDR1 SEHNR and CDR2 FQNEAQ (reference sequence). DNA of the CDR3: TGTGCCAGCAGCCTAACTAATTTGAATGAAAAACTGTTTTTT. This gives the protein CASSLTNLNEKLFF. The full variable domain, with the rest looked up from reference TRBV7-9 and TRBJ1-4, is DTGVSQNPRHKITKRGQNVTFRCDPISEHNRLYWYRQTLGQGPEFLTYFQNEAQLEKSRLLSDRFSAERPKGSFSTLEIQRTEQGDSAMYLCASSLTNLNEKLFFGSGTQLSVL.

This rearrangement joins TRBV4-1 to TRBJ1-1, with D possibly being TRBD1 (5 bases). This CDR3 is built from 17 residues. The V and J ends lost 0 bases and 1 base respectively, with 15 bases between them. From germline, CDR1 is MGHRA and CDR2 YSYEKL. The CDR3, as DNA: TGCGCCAGCAGCCAAGATGGGAAGGGAAGGGGGAACACTGAAGCTTTCTTT. Residues: CASSQDGKGRGNTEAFF.

The chain carries TRBV11-3 and TRBJ2-5; 9 nucleotides agree with TRBD1. Germline lookup yields CDR1 SGHNT and CDR2 YENEEA. The CDR3 loop spans 16 amino acids. Unmatched junction bases numbered 7, after V lost 4 bases and J lost 1 base. This chain's CDR3 is CASSYHRGHGQETQYF. For the CDR3, the DNA is TGTGCCAGCAGCTACCACAGGGGGCATGGCCAAGAGACCCAGTACTTC.

V gene TRBV7-2 combines with J gene TRBJ1-6, with D possibly being TRBD1 (6 bases). This CDR3 is 15 amino acids long. Germline V gene sequence: CDR1 SGHTA, CDR2 FQGNSA. Deletions cut 5 bases from V and 10 bases from J, with 18 bases between. CDR3 nucleotide sequence: TGTGCCAGCAGCCCGAAACAGGGCGTCGAGTCACCCCTCCACTTT. This codes for CASSPKQGVESPLHF.

The chain combines TRBV15 with TRBJ2-3; unclear D gene. Germline CDR1 reads LNHNV; CDR2 reads YYDKDF (reference sequence). V was pared by 0 bases and J by 4 bases, with 8 bases between. This CDR3 has 14 amino acids. The CDR3 sequence is CATSRDRVADTQYF. In DNA form, the CDR3 reads TGTGCCACCAGCAGAGATCGGGTCGCAGATACGCAGTATTTT.